This TCR beta chain was identified in a study of OX40 agonist ivuxolimab in advanced cancers. Study-wide background: Ivuxolimab doses were 0.01, 0.1, 0.3, 1.5, 3 or 10 mg/kg every 2 weeks. Study results and caveats: Averaging showed that CD8+ T cells had more expanded clones than CD4+ did.

Autoimmune disease history or systemic immunosuppression led to patient exclusion. About this clone: Its antigen is currently unknown.

Sequencing used immunoSEQ multiplex PCR; TCRdb keeps in-frame clones, though not all of them. The data contain around 56,000 clones, approximately 82% of them singletons. The sequence was collected from an adult with an advanced solid tumor such as melanoma, head and neck, liver or kidney cancer. The starting material was CD4+ or CD8+ T cells sorted from blood, obtained in a trial of the OX40 agonist ivuxolimab.

CDR3 bases: TGTGCCTGGAGTGTACGAGGTGGCTACACCTTC. Its protein product is CAWSVRGGYTF. V is TRBV30 and J is TRBJ1-2, with D unresolved. Germline values: CDR1 GTSNPN, CDR2 SVGIG (reference sequence). V gave up 0 bases and J gave up 7 bases, with 6 bases separating them. The CDR3 is 11 residues long.